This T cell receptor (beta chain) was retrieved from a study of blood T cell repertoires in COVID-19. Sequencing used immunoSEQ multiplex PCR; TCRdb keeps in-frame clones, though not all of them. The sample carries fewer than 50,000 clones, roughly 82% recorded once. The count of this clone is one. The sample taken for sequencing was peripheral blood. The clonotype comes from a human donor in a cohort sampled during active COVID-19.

Here the CDR3 DNA reads TGTGCCAGCAGTGACGTACATGGTACAGATACGCAGTATTTT. As protein: CASSDVHGTDTQYF. The chain joins TRBV6-1 to TRBJ2-3; D gene ambiguous. The length of the CDR3 is 14 residues. CDR1 and CDR2 (germline): MNHNS, SASEGT. V was pared by 3 bases and J by 3 bases, with 10 bases between.